Below, one T cell receptor beta chain is given with its context. The sample has other DNA sequences that encode this CDR3 too. These data come from a study of blood T cell repertoires in COVID-19. Study at large: Spain, Italy and the United States supplied samples that represented acute and convalescent COVID-19.

CDR1 is SEHNR and CDR2 is FQNEAQ in the germline V gene (reference sequence). The CDR3 length is 13 residues. The junction had 1 base not matched to a gene; V was cut back by 3 bases and J by 4 bases. The data were produced by immunoSEQ multiplex PCR, yet TCRdb's version contains in-frame clones alone and is incomplete. Of hundreds of thousands of clones listed, 92% are singletons. The receptor's source is a man aged 60-69 years with COVID-19, enrolled during active disease. The rearrangement links TRBV7-9 to TRBJ2-7; 9 nucleotides line up with TRBD1. Material: peripheral blood. The DNA of the CDR3 is TGTGCCAGCAGCTTTGGACAGGGGTACGAGCAGTACTTC. Its protein is CASSFGQGYEQYF.